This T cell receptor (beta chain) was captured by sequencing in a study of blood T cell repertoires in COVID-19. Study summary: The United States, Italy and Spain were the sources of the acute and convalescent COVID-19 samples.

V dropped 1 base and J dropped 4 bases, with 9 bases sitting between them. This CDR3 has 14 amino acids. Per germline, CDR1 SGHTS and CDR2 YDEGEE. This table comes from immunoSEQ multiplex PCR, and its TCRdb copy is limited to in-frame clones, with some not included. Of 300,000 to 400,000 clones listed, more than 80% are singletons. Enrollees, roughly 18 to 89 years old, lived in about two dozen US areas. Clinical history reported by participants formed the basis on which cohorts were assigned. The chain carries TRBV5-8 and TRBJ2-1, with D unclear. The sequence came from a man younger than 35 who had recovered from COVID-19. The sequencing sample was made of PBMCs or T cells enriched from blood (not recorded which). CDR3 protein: CASSLYAQYNEQFF. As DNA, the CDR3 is TGTGCCAGCAGCTTGTATGCACAATACAATGAGCAGTTCTTC.